A selection of T cell receptor beta chains follows, all from one sample in a study of CD8 T cells in ankylosing spondylitis. TCRdb re-derived calls from the 5' RACE reads in MiXCR, one entry per CDR3 protein. The sample includes fewer than 450,000 distinct CDR3 sequences, 15% to 20% of them seen just once. Input material: blood, either unsorted or a sorted T cell fraction (not recorded which). The receptors originated from a male donor with ankylosing spondylitis. Both conserved end residues are part of each CDR3. A D gene is named only where the DNA matches it firmly. The size entry is marked missing in some rows and otherwise reads once, few, many or a size class.

CDR3 DNA,CDR3 protein,clone size,J gene,D gene,V gene
TGCAGTGCTACCGGGACTAGCACAGATACGCAGTATTTT,CSATGTSTDTQYF,few,TRBJ2-3,.,TRBV20-1
TGTGCCAGCAGCCGGGGTAGCGGGGGACAAGATACGCAGTATTTT,CASSRGSGGQDTQYF,few,TRBJ2-3,TRBD2,TRBV4-2
TGTGCCAGCAGTATTACTAGCGTTGGAGATACGCAGTATTTT,CASSITSVGDTQYF,few,TRBJ2-3,TRBD2,TRBV12-3/TRBV12-4
TGTGCCAGCAGCCGGACAGTCGGCACTGAAGCTTTCTTT,CASSRTVGTEAFF,.,TRBJ1-1,.,TRBV3-1
TGCGCCAGCAGCTTGGGACAGGGGGCGCGGACTGAAGCTTTCTTT,CASSLGQGARTEAFF,many,TRBJ1-1,TRBD1,TRBV5-1
TGTGCCAGCAGTTACTCAAGGGTAGCGGGGCGAACTTACAATGAGCAGTTCTTC,CASSYSRVAGRTYNEQFF,.,TRBJ2-1,TRBD2,TRBV6-5
TGTGCCAGCAGTTTATCTTATTCGGGCACTGAAGCTTTCTTT,CASSLSYSGTEAFF,many,TRBJ1-1,.,TRBV12-3/TRBV12-4
TGTGCCTGGGCCGAAGAGGACTATAATTCACCCCTCCACTTT,CAWAEEDYNSPLHF,once,TRBJ1-6,.,TRBV30
TGTGCCAGCAGCCGGACCGGGACAAGCTCCTACAATGAGCAGTTCTTC,CASSRTGTSSYNEQFF,few,TRBJ2-1,.,TRBV6-2/TRBV6-3
TGTGCCAGCAGAGCTCCGACAGGGAAAGAGACCCAGTACTTC,CASRAPTGKETQYF,few,TRBJ2-5,TRBD1,TRBV7-2
TGTGCCAGCAGGGGGACAGCCTCTGGAAACACCATATATTTT,CASRGTASGNTIYF,few,TRBJ1-3,TRBD1,TRBV6-1
TGCGCCAGCAGCTTGTGGTCGGGTACCGGGGAGCTGTTTTTT,CASSLWSGTGELFF,.,TRBJ2-2,.,TRBV5-1
TGTGCCAGCAGTTTTAGGTGGACAGGGGCTGGCTACACCTTC,CASSFRWTGAGYTF,many,TRBJ1-2,TRBD1,TRBV12-3/TRBV12-4
TGTGCCACAAGAGTAGCGGGCCGATACGAGCAGTACTTC,CATRVAGRYEQYF,.,TRBJ2-7,TRBD2,TRBV28
TGTGCCAGCAGCCATCGCTCCGGGACAGGGTTCACCGGGGAGCTGTTTTTT,CASSHRSGTGFTGELFF,.,TRBJ2-2,TRBD1,TRBV7-6
TGTGCCACCAGCAGAGCCGGGACTAGCTACAATGAGCAGTTCTTC,CATSRAGTSYNEQFF,few,TRBJ2-1,TRBD2,TRBV15
TGTGCCAGCAGCTTGTCGATCGGGAGGGCCACCGGGGAGCTGTTTTTT,CASSLSIGRATGELFF,.,TRBJ2-2,TRBD2,TRBV5-6
TGTGCCAGCAGTACTGACAGTTCTTTCGGAGGCTACACCTTC,CASSTDSSFGGYTF,.,TRBJ1-2,.,TRBV12-3/TRBV12-4
TGTGCCAGCACCCTACAGGGGGCGAGGACTGAAGCTTTCTTT,CASTLQGARTEAFF,few,TRBJ1-1,TRBD1,TRBV7-8
TGTGCCAGCAGCGGACGGGGAGGTCAAAGATCACCCCTCCACTTT,CASSGRGGQRSPLHF,few,TRBJ1-6,.,TRBV2
TGCAGTGCTAAAAAGGCTGGAGACAATCAGCCCCAGCATTTT,CSAKKAGDNQPQHF,.,TRBJ1-5,.,TRBV20-1
TGTGCCAGCAGTGAAGGGTCTGGATCGGCGCCCCAGCATTTT,CASSEGSGSAPQHF,many,TRBJ1-5,.,TRBV6-1
TGTGCCAGCAGTCTCTATGAAGCCAAAAACATTCAGTACTTC,CASSLYEAKNIQYF,few,TRBJ2-4,.,TRBV28
TGTGCCAGCAGTGAAACCAGGAGCGAGCAGTACTTC,CASSETRSEQYF,many,TRBJ2-7,.,TRBV2
TGTGCCAGCAGCCAAGGGGCCAGCGGAAGCCTTTACAATGAGCAGTTCTTC,CASSQGASGSLYNEQFF,.,TRBJ2-1,.,TRBV3-1
TGTGCCAGCAGCCAAGGACAGGGGCTCGCCTACGAGCAGTACTTC,CASSQGQGLAYEQYF,.,TRBJ2-7,TRBD1,TRBV3-1
TGCGCCAGCAGCTTGGGTCGCCTGAACACTGAAGCTTTCTTT,CASSLGRLNTEAFF,many,TRBJ1-1,.,TRBV5-1
TGCAGCGTTATTGTCGGGACGGATGAAAAACTGTTTTTT,CSVIVGTDEKLFF,many,TRBJ1-4,.,TRBV29-1
TGCAGCGTTGGGCCGGGACTAGCTTACGAGCAGTACTTC,CSVGPGLAYEQYF,.,TRBJ2-7,TRBD2,TRBV29-1